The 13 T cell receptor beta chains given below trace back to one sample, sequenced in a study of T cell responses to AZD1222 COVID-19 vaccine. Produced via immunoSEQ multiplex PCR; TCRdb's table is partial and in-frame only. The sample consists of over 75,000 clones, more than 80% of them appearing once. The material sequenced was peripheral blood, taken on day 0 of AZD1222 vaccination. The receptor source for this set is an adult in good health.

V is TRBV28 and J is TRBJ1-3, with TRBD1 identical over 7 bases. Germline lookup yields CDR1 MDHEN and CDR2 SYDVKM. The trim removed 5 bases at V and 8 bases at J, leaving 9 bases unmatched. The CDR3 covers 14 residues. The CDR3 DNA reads TGTGCCAGCAGTCCTCAGGGGGGGGCATACACCATATATTTT. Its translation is CASSPQGGAYTIYF.

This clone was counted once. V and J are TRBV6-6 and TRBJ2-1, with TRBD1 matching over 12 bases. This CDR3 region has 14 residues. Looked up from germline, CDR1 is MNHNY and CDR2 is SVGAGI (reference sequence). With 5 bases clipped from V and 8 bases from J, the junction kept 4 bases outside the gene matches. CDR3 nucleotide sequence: TGTGCCAGCAGTCCGGGACAGGGGGCTTATGAGCAGTTCTTC. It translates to CASSPGQGAYEQFF.

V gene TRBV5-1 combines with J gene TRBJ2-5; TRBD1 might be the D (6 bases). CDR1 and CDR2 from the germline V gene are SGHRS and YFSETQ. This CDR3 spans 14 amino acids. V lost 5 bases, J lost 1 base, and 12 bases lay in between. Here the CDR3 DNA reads TGCGCCAGCAGTCGTGGGACATCCCAAGAGACCCAGTACTTC. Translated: CASSRGTSQETQYF.

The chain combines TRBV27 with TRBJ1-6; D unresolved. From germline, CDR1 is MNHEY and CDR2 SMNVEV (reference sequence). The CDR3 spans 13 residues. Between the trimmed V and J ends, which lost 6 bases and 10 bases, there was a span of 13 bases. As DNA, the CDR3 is TGTGCCAGCAGATCGGTGTCAAGGTCACCCCTCCACTTT. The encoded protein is CASRSVSRSPLHF.

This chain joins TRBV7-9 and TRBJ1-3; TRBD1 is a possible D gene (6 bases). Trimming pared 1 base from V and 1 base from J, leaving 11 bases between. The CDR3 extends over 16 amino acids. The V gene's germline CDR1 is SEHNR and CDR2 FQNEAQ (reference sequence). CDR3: CASSLGGHKSGNTIYF. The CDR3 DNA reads TGTGCCAGCAGCTTAGGGGGACACAAGTCTGGAAACACCATATATTTT.

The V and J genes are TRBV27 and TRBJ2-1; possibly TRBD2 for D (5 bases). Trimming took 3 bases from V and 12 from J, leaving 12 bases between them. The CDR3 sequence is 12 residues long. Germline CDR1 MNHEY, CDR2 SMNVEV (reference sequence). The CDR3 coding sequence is TGTGCCAGCAGTTTTATTGGGAGTTGGCAGTTCTTC. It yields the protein CASSFIGSWQFF.

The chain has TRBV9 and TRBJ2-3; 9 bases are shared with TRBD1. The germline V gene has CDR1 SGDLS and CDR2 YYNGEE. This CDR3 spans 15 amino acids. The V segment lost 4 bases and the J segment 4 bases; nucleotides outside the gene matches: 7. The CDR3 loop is CASSLRTGAPDTQYF. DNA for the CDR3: TGTGCCAGCAGCCTGAGGACAGGGGCTCCAGATACGCAGTATTTT.

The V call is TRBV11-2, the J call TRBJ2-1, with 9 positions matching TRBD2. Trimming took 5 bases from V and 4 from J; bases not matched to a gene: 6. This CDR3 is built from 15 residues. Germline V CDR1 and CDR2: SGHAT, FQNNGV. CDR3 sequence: CASSARLAEYNEQFF. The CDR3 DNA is TGTGCCAGCAGCGCCAGACTAGCGGAATACAATGAGCAGTTCTTC. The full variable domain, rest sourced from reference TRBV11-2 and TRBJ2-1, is EAGVAQSPRYKIIEKRQSVAFWCNPISGHATLYWYQQILGQGPKLLIQFQNNGVVDDSQLPKDRFSAERLKGVDSTLKIQPAKLEDSAVYLCASSARLAEYNEQFFGPGTRLTVL.

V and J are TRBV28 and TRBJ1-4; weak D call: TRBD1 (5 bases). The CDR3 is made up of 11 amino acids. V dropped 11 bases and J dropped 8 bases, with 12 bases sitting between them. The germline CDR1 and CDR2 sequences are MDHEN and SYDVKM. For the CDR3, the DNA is TGTGCCTTGGGGGATATCGAAAAACTGTTTTTT. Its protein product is CALGDIEKLFF.

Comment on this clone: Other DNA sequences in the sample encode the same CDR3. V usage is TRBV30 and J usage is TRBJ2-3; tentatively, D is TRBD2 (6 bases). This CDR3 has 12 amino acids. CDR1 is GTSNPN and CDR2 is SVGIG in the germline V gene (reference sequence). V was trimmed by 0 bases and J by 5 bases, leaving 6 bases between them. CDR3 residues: CAWSVGGDTQYF. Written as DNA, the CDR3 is TGTGCCTGGAGTGTGGGGGGAGATACGCAGTATTTT.

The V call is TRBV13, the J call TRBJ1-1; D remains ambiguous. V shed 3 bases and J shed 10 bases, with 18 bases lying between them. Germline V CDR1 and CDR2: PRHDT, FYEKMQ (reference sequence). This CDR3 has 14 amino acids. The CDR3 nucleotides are TGTGCCAGCAGCTTGAGCGGCTCTACTATGGGAGCTTTCTTT. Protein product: CASSLSGSTMGAFF.

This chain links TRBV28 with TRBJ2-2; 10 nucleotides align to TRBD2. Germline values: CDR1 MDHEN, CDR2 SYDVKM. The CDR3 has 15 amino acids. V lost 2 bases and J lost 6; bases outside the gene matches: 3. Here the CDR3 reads CASSLLAGDAGELFF. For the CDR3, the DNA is TGTGCCAGCAGTTTACTAGCGGGAGATGCCGGGGAGCTGTTTTTT.

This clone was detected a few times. CDR3 loop: CASSQDRWGRKGENTGELFF. CDR3 DNA sequence: TGTGCCAGCAGCCAAGATCGCTGGGGCAGGAAAGGGGAGAACACCGGGGAGCTGTTTTTT. The chain recombines TRBV14 with TRBJ2-2; TRBD1 might be the D (5 bases). The CDR3 has 20 residues. Germline-derived CDR1 and CDR2 are SGHDN and FVKESK. V was pared by 0 bases and J by 1 base, with 21 bases between.